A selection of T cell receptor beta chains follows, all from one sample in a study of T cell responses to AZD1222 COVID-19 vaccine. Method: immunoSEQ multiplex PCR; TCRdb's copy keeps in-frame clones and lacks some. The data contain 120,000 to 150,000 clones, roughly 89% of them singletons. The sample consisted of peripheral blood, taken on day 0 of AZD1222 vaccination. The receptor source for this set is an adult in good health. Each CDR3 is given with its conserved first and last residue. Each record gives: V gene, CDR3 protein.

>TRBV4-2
CASRRERADNSPLHF
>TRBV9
CASSVASTGGRDTEAFF
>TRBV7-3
CASSLTGNTEAFF
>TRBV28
CANMTGELFF
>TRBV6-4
CASSALGGLSTDTQYF
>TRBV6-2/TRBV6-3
CASSYTVGRPYEQYF
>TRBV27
CASSWISGRSTQYF
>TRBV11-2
CASSPGGESPLHF
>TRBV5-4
CASSFLYDSRPFF
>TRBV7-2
CASSLDLGNRQFF
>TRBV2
CASSLDRAGETPYF
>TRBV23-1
CASSHPLEGQPQHF
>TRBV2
CASTPWEEGSNSPLHF
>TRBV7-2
CASSPWGASYEQYF
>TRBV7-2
CASSPSFGQPQHF
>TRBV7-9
CASSLKSGWGGEKLFF
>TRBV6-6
CASSSGVLGYGYTF
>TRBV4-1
CASSLRQSNEQFF
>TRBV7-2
CASSLGRVEQYF
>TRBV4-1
CASSQVGLGETQYF
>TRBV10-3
CAISGTAEAFF
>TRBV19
CATSLGTGSLPYEQYF
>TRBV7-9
CASSFGSGQPLREQYF
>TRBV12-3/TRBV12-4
CASLYRREGWAFF
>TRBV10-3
CAIAPSPNQPQHF
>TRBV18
CASASSHTEAFF
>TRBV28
CASSPRLAYNEQFF
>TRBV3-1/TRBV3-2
CASRREPMGEQYF
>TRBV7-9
CASSLVGGPTDTQYF
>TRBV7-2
CASSSPDLALPEQYF
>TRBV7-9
CASSLGVGVEAFF
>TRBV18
CASSPRGTGDTEAFF
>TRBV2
CASRRERGATDTQYF
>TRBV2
CASSVAWGGTTEAFF
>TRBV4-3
CASSQAEARGQPQHF